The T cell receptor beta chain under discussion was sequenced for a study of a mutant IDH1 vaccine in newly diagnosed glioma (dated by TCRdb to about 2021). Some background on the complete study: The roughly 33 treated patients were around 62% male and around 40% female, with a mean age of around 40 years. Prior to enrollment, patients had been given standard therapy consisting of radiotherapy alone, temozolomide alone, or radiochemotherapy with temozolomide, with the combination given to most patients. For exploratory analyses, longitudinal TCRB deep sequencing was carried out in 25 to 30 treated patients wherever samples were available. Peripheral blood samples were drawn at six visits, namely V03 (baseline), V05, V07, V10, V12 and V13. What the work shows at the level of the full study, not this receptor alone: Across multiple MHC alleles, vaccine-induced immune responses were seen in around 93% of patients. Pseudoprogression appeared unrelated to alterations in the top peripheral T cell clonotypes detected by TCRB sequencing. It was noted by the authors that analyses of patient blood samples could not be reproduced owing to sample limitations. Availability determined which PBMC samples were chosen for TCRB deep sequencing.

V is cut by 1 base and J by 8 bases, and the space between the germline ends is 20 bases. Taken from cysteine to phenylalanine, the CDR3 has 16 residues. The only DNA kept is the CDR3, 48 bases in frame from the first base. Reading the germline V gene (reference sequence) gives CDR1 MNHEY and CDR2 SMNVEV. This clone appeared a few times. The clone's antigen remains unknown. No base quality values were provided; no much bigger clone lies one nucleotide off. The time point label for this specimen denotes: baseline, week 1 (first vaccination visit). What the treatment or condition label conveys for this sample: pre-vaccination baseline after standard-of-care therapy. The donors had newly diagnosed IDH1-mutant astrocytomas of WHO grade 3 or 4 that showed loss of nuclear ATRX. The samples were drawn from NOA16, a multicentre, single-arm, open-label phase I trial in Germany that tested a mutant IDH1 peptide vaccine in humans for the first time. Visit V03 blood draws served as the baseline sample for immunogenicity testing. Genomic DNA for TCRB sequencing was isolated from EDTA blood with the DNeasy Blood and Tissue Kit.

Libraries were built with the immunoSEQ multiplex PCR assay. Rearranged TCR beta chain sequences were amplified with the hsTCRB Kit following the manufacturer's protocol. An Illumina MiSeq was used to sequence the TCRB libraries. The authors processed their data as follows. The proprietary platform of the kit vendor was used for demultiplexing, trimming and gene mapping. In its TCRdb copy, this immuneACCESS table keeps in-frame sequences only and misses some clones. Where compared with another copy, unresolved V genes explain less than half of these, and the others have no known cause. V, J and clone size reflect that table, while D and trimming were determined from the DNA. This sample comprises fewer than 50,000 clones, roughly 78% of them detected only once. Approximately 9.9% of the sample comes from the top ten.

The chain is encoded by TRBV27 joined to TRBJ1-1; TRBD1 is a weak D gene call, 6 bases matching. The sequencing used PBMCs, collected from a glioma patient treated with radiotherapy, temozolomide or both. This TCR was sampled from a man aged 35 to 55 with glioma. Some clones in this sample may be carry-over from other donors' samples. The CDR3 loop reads CASSLFTGNTAREAFF. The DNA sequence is TGTGCCAGCAGTTTATTTACAGGGAACACCGCGAGGGAAGCTTTCTTT.